Presented here are 32 T cell receptor beta chains from one specimen sequenced in a study of molecular identifiers for immune sequencing clone quantification. TCRdb processed the PCR reads anew with MiXCR; each CDR3 protein has one entry. This sample has about 320,000 distinct CDR3 sequences, with 20% to 25% found just once. Sample: naive CD8+ T cells from blood, with Jurkat cell RNA spiked in. This sample's subset: FACS-sorted CD8+CD4-CCR7+CD45RA+ naive T cells. These receptors came from a human donor in good health. Some libraries in this study had Jurkat cell RNA spiked in.

The V and J genes are TRBV20-1 and TRBJ2-7; 8 bases map to TRBD1. V lost 1 base and J lost 3; bases outside the gene matches: 8. CDR3 size: 15 residues. Germline-derived CDR1 and CDR2 are DFQATT and SNEGSKA (reference sequence). CDR3 DNA: TGCAGTGCTAGAGGTCCCGGACAGGGTGTCTACGAGCAGTACTTC. It is translated as CSARGPGQGVYEQYF.

This clonotype was recorded at least ten times. This chain connects TRBV21-1 to TRBJ1-5. TRBV21-1 is deemed a pseudogene. CDR3 size: 15 residues. The CDR3 sequence: CASSKATVSNQPQHF. The CDR3 region has the DNA TGTGCCAGCAGCAAAGCTACAGTTAGCAATCAGCCCCAGCATTTT.

This clonotype was detected many times. The chain recombines TRBV7-3 with TRBJ2-5, with D unclear. This CDR3 has 14 residues. With 2 bases removed from V and 7 bases from J, the gap between germline ends came to 14 bases. Germline V gene data show CDR1 as SGHTA and CDR2 as FQGTGA. CDR3 amino acids: CASSLYFGSGTQYF. CDR3 sequence (DNA): TGTGCCAGCAGCTTATATTTTGGCTCGGGGACCCAGTACTTC.

The chain links TRBV11-3 to TRBJ2-3, with D tentatively TRBD1 (6 bases). V was shortened by 5 bases and J by 6 bases, with 9 bases between the two germline ends. There are 12 residues in the CDR3. Germline loops: CDR1 SGHNT, CDR2 YENEEA. CDR3 in amino acids: CASSNRADTQYF. CDR3 sequence (DNA): TGTGCCAGCAGCAACAGGGCTGATACGCAGTATTTT.

This clonotype was counted only a few times. V gene TRBV14 combines with J gene TRBJ2-7; possible D gene TRBD1, 5 bases. The length of the CDR3 is 19 residues. The V end lost 0 bases, the J end lost 3 bases, and 24 bases lay between the germline ends. Germline V lookup: CDR1 SGHDN, CDR2 FVKESK. CDR3 DNA: TGTGCCAGCAGCCAAGACCTAAGTGGTAGGGGTAAGGGCCTCTACGAGCAGTACTTC. Its translation: CASSQDLSGRGKGLYEQYF. Combining the CDR3 with reference TRBV14 and TRBJ2-7 gives the whole variable domain EAGVTQFPSHSVIEKGQTVTLRCDPISGHDNLYWYRRVMGKEIKFLLHFVKESKQDESGMPNNRFLAERTGGTYSTLKVQPAELEDSGVYFCASSQDLSGRGKGLYEQYFGPGTRLTVT.

This clonotype was observed at least ten times. This chain connects TRBV29-1 to TRBJ1-2; 7 positions agree with TRBD1. Germline V gene data show CDR1 as SQVTM and CDR2 as ANQGSEA. This CDR3 is 12 amino acids long. The J segment lost 3 bases and the V segment lost 6 bases, leaving 4 bases of the junction unmatched. The CDR3 loop reads CSVNRGDYGYTF. CDR3 bases: TGCAGCGTAAACAGGGGTGACTATGGCTACACCTTC.

This clonotype was detected ten times or more. The genes are TRBV5-1 and TRBJ2-3; TRBD2 aligns across 9 bases. V lost 3 bases to trimming and J lost 2 bases; unmatched junction nucleotides: 10. Per the germline V gene, CDR1 is SGHRS and CDR2 is YFSETQ. The CDR3 is made up of 17 amino acids. The CDR3 loop reads CASSWDLAGDSTDTQYF. CDR3 DNA sequence: TGCGCCAGCAGCTGGGATTTAGCGGGGGACTCCACAGATACGCAGTATTTT.

In the case of this clonotype: Just one base apart from a much larger clone, this may be a read error. The chain employs TRBV24-1 and TRBJ2-1; 7 bases line up with TRBD2. The CDR3 sequence is 14 residues long. Germline values: CDR1 KGHDR, CDR2 SFDVKD. Losses at the gene ends were 4 bases for V and 9 bases for J; bases not matched to a gene: 8. CDR3 in amino acids: CATSEREYEAEQFF. In DNA, the CDR3 is TGTGCCACCAGTGAGCGGGAGTACGAGGCTGAGCAGTTCTTC.

This rearrangement joins TRBV14 to TRBJ1-4; D not certain. The CDR3 contains 18 residues. Germline values: CDR1 SGHDN, CDR2 FVKESK. Trimming cost V 0 bases and J 5 bases, with 19 bases left between them. The CDR3 nucleotides are TGTGCCAGCAGCCAAGAAAGAGGGCGGGTGCTTGTCAATGAAAAACTGTTTTTT. The encoded protein is CASSQERGRVLVNEKLFF.

This clonotype was counted many times. The rearrangement links TRBV6-5 to TRBJ1-3; D call uncertain. The germline V gene encodes CDR1 MNHEY and CDR2 SVGAGI. Trimming stripped 2 bases from V and 5 bases from J, with 19 bases between. There are 17 residues in the CDR3. CDR3: CASSYHSGVFGRNTIYF. The CDR3 DNA sequence: TGTGCCAGCAGTTACCACTCGGGCGTGTTCGGCCGAAACACCATATATTTT.

J is TRBJ1-1 and V is TRBV7-9; D is uncertain. Deletions cut 5 bases from V and 4 bases from J, with 8 bases between. Germline CDR1 and CDR2: SEHNR and FQNEAQ (reference sequence). This CDR3 has 12 residues. CDR3 protein: CASSPWSTEAFF. The CDR3 DNA reads TGTGCCAGCAGCCCTTGGAGCACTGAAGCTTTCTTT.

This clonotype showed up many times. V gene TRBV28 combines with J gene TRBJ2-7; D ambiguous. The CDR3 contains 13 residues. CDR1 and CDR2 from the germline V gene are MDHEN and SYDVKM. Trimming cost V 7 bases and J 4 bases, with 14 bases left between them. This chain's CDR3 is CASTNTAKYEQYF. The CDR3 nucleotides read TGTGCCAGCACCAACACAGCTAAGTACGAGCAGTACTTC.

The table lists this clonotype with many counts. This sequence joins TRBV30 and TRBJ1-1; the D gene is possibly TRBD1 (6 bases). Germline CDR1 reads GTSNPN; CDR2 reads SVGIG (reference sequence). V was trimmed by 5 bases and J by 1 base, leaving 14 bases between them. The CDR3 runs to 14 residues. CDR3 residues: CAWLPGHPNTEAFF. The CDR3 DNA reads as TGTGCCTGGCTTCCGGGACACCCGAACACTGAAGCTTTCTTT.

This clonotype has ten or more counts. V usage is TRBV14 and J usage is TRBJ2-7; D tentatively fits TRBD1 or TRBD2 (5 bases each). This CDR3 has 13 amino acids. Trimming removed 5 bases at V and 3 bases at J, with 11 bases between. Germline V gives CDR1 SGHDN, CDR2 FVKESK. The CDR3 is CASSFGTNYEQYF. CDR3 DNA: TGTGCCAGCAGCTTCGGGACCAACTACGAGCAGTACTTC.

This clonotype was recorded many times. The rearrangement joins TRBV29-1 to TRBJ2-7, with TRBD1 matching over 7 bases. CDR1 and CDR2 (germline): SQVTM, ANQGSEA. The CDR3 spans 14 residues. V shed 7 bases, J shed 3 bases, and the junction held 12 bases outside the gene matches. CDR3: CSALTGTANYEQYF. The CDR3 bases are TGCAGCGCCCTGACCGGGACAGCTAACTACGAGCAGTACTTC.

This clonotype was counted ten times or more. The chain uses TRBV7-9 and TRBJ2-5, with D possibly called TRBD1 or TRBD2 (5 bases each). The germline V and J ends were trimmed by 2 bases and 1 base, with 14 bases remaining between them. The CDR3 contains 16 residues. Germline V gene sequence: CDR1 SEHNR, CDR2 FQNEAQ (reference sequence). CDR3 loop: CASSLSGTGFQETQYF. The CDR3 DNA is TGTGCCAGCAGCTTATCCGGGACGGGGTTCCAAGAGACCCAGTACTTC.

This clonotype came up many times. CDR3 sequence reads: CASSSQPRTSGAPGDTQYF. CDR3 nucleotide sequence: TGCGCCAGCAGCTCGCAACCGAGGACTAGCGGGGCCCCTGGAGATACGCAGTATTTT. The V gene is TRBV5-1, the J gene TRBJ2-3; 12 nucleotides line up with TRBD2. Trimming removed 3 bases from V and 5 bases from J; junction bases left unmatched: 16. The CDR3 loop spans 19 amino acids. Germline V gene data show CDR1 as SGHRS and CDR2 as YFSETQ. Combining the CDR3 with reference TRBV5-1 and TRBJ2-3 gives the whole variable domain KAGVTQTPRYLIKTRGQQVTLSCSPISGHRSVSWYQQTPGQGLQFLFEYFSETQRNKGNFPGRFSGRQFSNSRSEMNVSTLELGDSALYLCASSSQPRTSGAPGDTQYFGPGTRLTVL.

As concerns this clonotype: The junction does not match germline at one end; this may be a read error. The CDR3 DNA follows: TGTGCCAGCAGTCACTCTGTGTGGCATACTGAAGCTTTCTTT. Protein sequence: CASSHSVWHTEAFF. This chain links TRBV6-2 or TRBV6-3 with TRBJ1-1; no definite D call. The CDR3 covers 14 residues. CDR1 is MNHEY, CDR2 SVGEGT, per germline.

This clonotype is a singleton in its sample. Since a much larger clone is just one base distant, this may be a read error. The chain joins TRBV7-9 to TRBJ2-3; D gene unclear. The germline gives CDR1 SEHNR, CDR2 FQNEAQ (reference sequence). The CDR3 has 15 amino acids. CDR3 DNA sequence: TGTGCCAGCAGCTTAGTGGTCGCCGTCATAGATACGCTGTATTTT. This gives the protein CASSLVVAVIDTLYF.

This clonotype showed up just once. The chain joins TRBV4-1 to TRBJ2-3; D possibly corresponds to TRBD2 (5 bases). The V end lost 4 bases, the J end lost 2 bases, and 19 bases lay between the germline ends. CDR3 size: 17 residues. Per germline, CDR1 MGHRA and CDR2 YSYEKL. The CDR3: CASSPPVASGYTDTQYF. As DNA, the CDR3 is TGCGCCAGCAGCCCACCCGTAGCGTCTGGATACACAGATACGCAGTATTTT.

This clonotype was seen a few times. The chain couples TRBV12-3 or TRBV12-4 to TRBJ1-2; D call uncertain. The CDR3 is made up of 16 amino acids. The germline V and J ends were trimmed by 4 bases and 0 bases, with 15 bases remaining between them. The CDR3 sequence: CASSSSTEPANYGYTF. In DNA, the CDR3 is TGTGCCAGCAGTTCGTCGACCGAGCCAGCTAACTATGGCTACACCTTC.

This chain uses TRBV19 with TRBJ2-2; TRBD1 aligns across 7 bases. Germline V gives CDR1 LNHDA, CDR2 SQIVND (reference sequence). J lost 5 bases, V lost 4 bases, and 10 bases had no gene match. This CDR3 is 16 amino acids long. CDR3 protein: CASSSRQGLLTGELFF. CDR3 bases: TGTGCCAGTAGTAGCAGACAGGGCCTTCTAACCGGGGAGCTGTTTTTT.

This clonotype was observed many times. The chain combines TRBV28 with TRBJ1-5, with 7 nucleotides matching TRBD1. J gave up 9 bases and V 1 base, and 9 bases lay outside the gene matches. CDR1 is MDHEN and CDR2 is SYDVKM in the germline V gene. CDR3 length: 15 amino acids. The CDR3 is CASSLLGQSPRPQHF. DNA for the CDR3: TGTGCCAGCAGTTTATTGGGACAGTCCCCTCGGCCCCAGCATTTT. Variable domain in full (rest from reference TRBV28 and TRBJ1-5): DVKVTQSSRYLVKRTGEKVFLECVQDMDHENMFWYRQDPGLGLRLIYFSYDVKMKEKGDIPEGYSVSREKKERFSLILESASTNQTSMYLCASSLLGQSPRPQHFGDGTRLSIL.

In this sample, this clonotype turned up once. A much larger clone lies one base from this, so it may be a read error. The chain employs TRBV11-3 and TRBJ2-2; D is tentatively TRBD1 or TRBD2 (5 bases each). CDR3 length equals 15 residues. The ends were cut back, 1 base at V and 5 bases at J, with 11 bases in the middle. Germline V CDR1 and CDR2: SGHNT, YENEEA. DNA for the CDR3: TGTGCCAGCAGCTTAGCGGCAGGGACGACCGGGGAGCTGTTTTTT. Its translation is CASSLAAGTTGELFF. The full variable domain, completed using reference TRBV11-3 and TRBJ2-2, is EAGVVQSPRYKIIEKKQPVAFWCNPISGHNTLYWYLQNLGQGPELLIRYENEEAVDDSQLPKDRFSAERLKGVDSTLKIQPAELGDSAVYLCASSLAAGTTGELFFGEGSRLTVL.

Regarding this clonotype: A much bigger clone sits one base away, suggesting this may be a read error. The rearrangement links TRBV6-2 or TRBV6-3 to TRBJ1-1; D call uncertain. CDR1 is MNHEY and CDR2 is SVGEGT in the germline V gene. CDR3 length equals 15 residues. The CDR3 DNA is TGTACCAGCAGCCCCATGGGAATTTTGAACACTGAAGCTTTCTTT. Its protein is CTSSPMGILNTEAFF.

A note on this clonotype: A much more abundant neighbour one base away suggests this may be a read error. V usage is TRBV7-9 and J usage is TRBJ2-5; D is uncertain. The germline gives CDR1 SEHNR, CDR2 FQNEAQ (reference sequence). There are 13 residues in the CDR3. The CDR3 nucleotides read TGTACCAGCAGCCTAGGTTCCCAAGAGACCCAGTACTTC. It encodes CTSSLGSQETQYF.

This clonotype was seen many times. The rearrangement uses TRBV7-9 and TRBJ2-3; D gene uncertain. V was cut by 5 bases and J by 3 bases, with 27 bases left in between. The CDR3 is made up of 19 amino acids. Germline V gene lookup returns CDR1 SEHNR and CDR2 FQNEAQ (reference sequence). DNA of the CDR3: TGTGCCAGCAGCCCCCCTCTGGCGGTCGCTCGGATCGGAACAGATACGCAGTATTTT. Protein sequence: CASSPPLAVARIGTDTQYF.

Notes on this clonotype: This may arise from a read error, as a much more abundant clone is one base away. The rearrangement joins TRBV3-1 to TRBJ2-7, with 10 bases identical to TRBD2. Losses at the gene ends were 4 bases for V and 1 base for J; bases not matched to a gene: 10. Germline values: CDR1 LGHDT, CDR2 YNNKEL (reference sequence). The CDR3 extends over 17 amino acids. The CDR3 bases are TGTGCCAGCAGCCGAGATCACTCTAGCGGGGGATCCTACGAGCAGTACTTC. The encoded protein is CASSRDHSSGGSYEQYF.

This clonotype occurred many times. V and J are TRBV6-2 or TRBV6-3 and TRBJ1-1; D call uncertain. The germline V and J ends were trimmed by 5 bases and 5 bases, with 12 bases remaining between them. Germline V gene lookup returns CDR1 MNHEY and CDR2 SVGEGT. This CDR3 contains 13 residues. CDR3 residues: CASSRAVWTEAFF. The DNA for the CDR3 is TGTGCCAGCAGTAGGGCAGTGTGGACTGAAGCTTTCTTT.

This clonotype was seen ten or more times. The CDR3 nucleotides are TGTGCCAGCAGCTTGGTTTCACGTGAAGCTTTCTTT. As protein: CASSLVSREAFF. The V gene is TRBV5-6, the J gene TRBJ1-1; no reliable D call. There are 12 residues in the CDR3. CDR1 SGHDT and CDR2 YYEEEE come from the germline V gene. V lost 0 bases, J lost 7 bases, and 7 bases lay in between. Combining the CDR3 with reference TRBV5-6 and TRBJ1-1 gives the whole variable domain DAGVTQSPTHLIKTRGQQVTLRCSPKSGHDTVSWYQQALGQGPQFIFQYYEEEERQRGNFPDRFSGHQFPNYSSELNVNALLLGDSALYLCASSLVSREAFFGQGTRLTVV.

This clonotype was observed a handful of times. The rearrangement uses TRBV10-3 and TRBJ2-1; 7 bases are shared with TRBD2. The CDR3 length is 14 residues. V gave up 8 bases and J gave up 1 base; unmatched junction bases: 5. The germline V gene has CDR1 ENHRY and CDR2 SYGVKD. CDR3 bases: TGTGCCATCGCGGGGGACCCTTCCTACAATGAGCAGTTCTTC. The encoded protein is CAIAGDPSYNEQFF.

The rearrangement uses TRBV4-3 and TRBJ1-1; D possibly corresponds to TRBD1 (5 bases). The V and J ends lost 1 base and 5 bases respectively, with 17 bases between them. This CDR3 is built from 16 residues. Germline-derived CDR1 and CDR2 are LGHNA and YSLEER. The CDR3 nucleotides read TGCGCCAGCAGCCAAGGCCGACAGATACAAGGTACTGAAGCTTTCTTT. This sequence encodes CASSQGRQIQGTEAFF.